This T cell receptor beta chain was observed in a study of Ad26.COV2.S vaccination and SARS-CoV-2 variants. Study-wide background: Ad26.COV2.S was injected intramuscularly once or twice, 56 days apart. Study-level points and caveats: Breadth, reportedly substantial, characterized the spike-specific CD8+ and CD4+ T cell responses after vaccination. Total responses of T cells may have been underestimated by the analyses of TCR breadth and depth.

The CDR3 runs 15 residues. In germline, CDR1 is MGHRA, CDR2 YSYEKL. V lost 2 bases and J lost 2; bases outside the gene matches: 5. Sequencing used immunoSEQ multiplex PCR; TCRdb keeps in-frame clones, though not all of them. The table records around 300,000 clones, about 88% of them present only once. About this clone: The antigen remains unidentified.

As to treatment: over 15 received Ad26.COV2.S at low or high dose, single or two shots; roughly five received placebo; per-sample allocation not given. At day 63 after the first vaccine or placebo injection, samples were drawn. Vaccination used an Ad26 vector expressing Wuhan-strain SARS-CoV-2 spike. This rearrangement joins TRBV4-1 to TRBJ2-5, with TRBD1 identical over 7 bases. The sequencing here drew on peripheral blood, taken in a trial of Ad26.COV2.S vaccine versus placebo. This clonotype was sampled from a person between 18 and 65 years old who received the Ad26.COV2.S COVID-19 vaccine or a placebo. In nucleotides, the CDR3 is TGCGCCAGCAGCCAACTACCGACAGGGCAAGAGACCCAGTACTTC. This gives the protein CASSQLPTGQETQYF.